This TCR beta chain was captured in a study of T cell changes during pregnancy in multiple sclerosis. The germline CDR1 and CDR2 sequences are SGHRS and YFSETQ. The CDR3 length is 18 residues. V dropped 4 bases and J dropped 2; count of bases not matched to a gene: 15. TCRdb keeps only in-frame clones here, not all; method: immunoSEQ multiplex PCR. The data contain approximately 37,000 clones, over 80% of them singletons. This chain joins TRBV5-1 and TRBJ2-7; TRBD1 matches 10 bases. This TCR was sampled from a female donor in good health, enrolled as a control in a pregnancy study. The sample consisted of CD4+ T cells from peripheral blood mononuclear cells, taken in the third trimester of pregnancy. This CDR3 reads CASSPRMQDRGGTYEQYF. In DNA, the CDR3 is TGCGCCAGCAGCCCACGTATGCAGGACAGGGGGGGAACCTACGAGCAGTACTTC.